The count of the clone carrying this T cell receptor (beta chain) is one. This sample is part of a study of T-cell reconstitution after alpha-beta-depleted transplantation in children. Unique molecular identifiers tagged the TCRbeta library. Each CDR3 protein gets one entry after TCRdb re-called the PCR reads with MiXCR. The sample has 490,000 or so distinct CDR3 sequences; 12% are singletons. Trimming shortened V by 4 bases and J by 9 bases, and 20 bases separated the two germline ends. Germline CDR1 is LGHNA and CDR2 is YNFKEQ. The CDR3 totals 15 residues. This chain links TRBV4-2 with TRBJ2-3; D perhaps matches TRBD1 (6 bases). The specimen was PBMCs from the stem cell graft donor, collected from the stem cell graft. The receptor was derived from a human donor who donated a stem cell graft to a child with combined immunodeficiency. The CDR3 DNA follows: TGTGCCAGCAGCCGGGGGCCGGATTTTGGGGGCACGCAGTATTTT. Translated, it gives CASSRGPDFGGTQYF.